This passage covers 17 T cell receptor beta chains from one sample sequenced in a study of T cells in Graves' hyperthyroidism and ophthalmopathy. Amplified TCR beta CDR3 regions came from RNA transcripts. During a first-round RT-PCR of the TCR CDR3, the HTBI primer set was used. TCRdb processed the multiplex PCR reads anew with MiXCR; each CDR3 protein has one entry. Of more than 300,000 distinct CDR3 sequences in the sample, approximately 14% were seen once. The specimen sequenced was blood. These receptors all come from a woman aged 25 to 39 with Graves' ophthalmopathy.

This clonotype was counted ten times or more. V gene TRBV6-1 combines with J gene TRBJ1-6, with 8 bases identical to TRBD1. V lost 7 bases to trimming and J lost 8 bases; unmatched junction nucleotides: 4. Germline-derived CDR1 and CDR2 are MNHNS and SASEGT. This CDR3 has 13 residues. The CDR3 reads CASTGQEYSPLHF. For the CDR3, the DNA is TGTGCCAGCACGGGACAGGAGTATTCACCCCTCCACTTT.

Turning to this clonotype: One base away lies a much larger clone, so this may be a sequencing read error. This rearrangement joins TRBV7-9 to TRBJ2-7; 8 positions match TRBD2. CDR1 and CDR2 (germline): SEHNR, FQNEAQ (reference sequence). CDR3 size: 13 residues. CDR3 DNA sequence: TGTGCCAGCAGCAACGGACTAGCTGGAGAGCAGCACTTC. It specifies CASSNGLAGEQHF. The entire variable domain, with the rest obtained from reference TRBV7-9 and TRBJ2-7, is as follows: DTGVSQNPRHKITKRGQNVTFRCDPISEHNRLYWYRQTLGQGPEFLTYFQNEAQLEKSRLLSDRFSAERPKGSFSTLEIQRTEQGDSAMYLCASSNGLAGEQHFGPGTRLTVT.

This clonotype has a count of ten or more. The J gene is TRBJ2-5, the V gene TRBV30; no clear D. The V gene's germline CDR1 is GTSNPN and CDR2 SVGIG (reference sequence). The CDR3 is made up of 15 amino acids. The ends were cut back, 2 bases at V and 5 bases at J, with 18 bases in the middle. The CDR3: CAWSTSRSLEETQYF. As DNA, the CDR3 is TGTGCCTGGAGTACCTCCCGGTCACTGGAGGAGACCCAGTACTTC.

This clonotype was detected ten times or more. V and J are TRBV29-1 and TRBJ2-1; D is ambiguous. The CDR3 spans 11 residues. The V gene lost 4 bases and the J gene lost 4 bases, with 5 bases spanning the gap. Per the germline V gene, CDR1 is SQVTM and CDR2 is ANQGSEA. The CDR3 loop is CSVGRYNEQFF. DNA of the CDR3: TGCAGCGTTGGCCGGTACAATGAGCAGTTCTTC.

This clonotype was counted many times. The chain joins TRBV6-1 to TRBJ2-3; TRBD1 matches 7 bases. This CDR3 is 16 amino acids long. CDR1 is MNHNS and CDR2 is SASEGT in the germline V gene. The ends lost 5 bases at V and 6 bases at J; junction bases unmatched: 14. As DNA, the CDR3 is TGTGCCAGCAGTCCCCGGACAGGTTCAGTGGGTGATACGCAGTATTTT. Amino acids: CASSPRTGSVGDTQYF.

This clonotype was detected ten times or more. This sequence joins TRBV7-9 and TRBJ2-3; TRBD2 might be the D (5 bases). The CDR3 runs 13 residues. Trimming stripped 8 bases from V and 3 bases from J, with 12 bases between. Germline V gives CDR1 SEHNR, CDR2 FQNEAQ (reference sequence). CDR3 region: CASSPPGTDTQYF. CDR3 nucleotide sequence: TGTGCCAGCTCACCACCGGGAACAGATACGCAGTATTTT.

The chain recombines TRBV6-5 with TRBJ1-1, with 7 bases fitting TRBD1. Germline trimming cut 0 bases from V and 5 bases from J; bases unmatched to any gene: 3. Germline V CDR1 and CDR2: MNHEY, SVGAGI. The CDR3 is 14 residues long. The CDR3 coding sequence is TGTGCCAGCAGTTACTCGCCAGGGGGAACTGAAGCTTTCTTT. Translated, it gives CASSYSPGGTEAFF.

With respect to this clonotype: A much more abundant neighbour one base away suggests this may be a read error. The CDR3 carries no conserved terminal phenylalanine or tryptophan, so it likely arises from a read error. CDR3 loop: CASKMLAGGPNTGELFS. In DNA, the CDR3 is TGTGCCAGCAAGATGCTAGCGGGGGGTCCGAACACCGGGGAGCTGTTTTCT. The V gene is TRBV2, the J gene TRBJ2-2, with 11 bases identical to TRBD2. The CDR3 length is 17 residues. CDR1 and CDR2 (germline): SNHLY, FYNNEI. Germline trimming cut 7 bases from V and 0 bases from J; bases unmatched to any gene: 7.

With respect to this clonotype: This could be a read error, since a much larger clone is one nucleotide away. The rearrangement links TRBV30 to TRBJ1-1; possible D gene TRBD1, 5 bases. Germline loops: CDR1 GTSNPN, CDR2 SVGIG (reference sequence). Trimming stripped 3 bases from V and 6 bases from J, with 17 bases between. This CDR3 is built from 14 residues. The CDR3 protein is CAWSQTARGAEAFF. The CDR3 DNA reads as TGTGCCTGGAGCCAAACCGCCCGAGGGGCTGAAGCTTTCTTT.

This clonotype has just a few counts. CDR3: CASSATSGETQYF. The CDR3 bases are TGTGCCAGCTCGGCAACGAGCGGTGAGACCCAGTACTTC. The genes are TRBV18 and TRBJ2-5; possible D gene TRBD2, 5 bases. V lost 6 bases to trimming and J lost 5 bases, with 13 bases between them. Germline V gene lookup returns CDR1 KGHSH and CDR2 LQKENI. This CDR3 contains 13 residues. The variable domain in full, with the rest retrieved from reference TRBV18 and TRBJ2-5, is NAGVMQNPRHLVRRRGQEARLRCSPMKGHSHVYWYRQLPEEGLKFMVYLQKENIIDESGMPKERFSAEFPKEGPSILRIQQVVRGDSAAYFCASSATSGETQYFGPGTRLLVL.

CDR3 bases: TGCAGCGTTGAGGGGGAGCCAGAATGGGGGACTGAAGCTTTCTTT. Encoded protein: CSVEGEPEWGTEAFF. The chain has TRBV29-1 and TRBJ1-1, with D possibly being TRBD1 (5 bases). This CDR3 has 15 residues. Germline CDR1 and CDR2: SQVTM and ANQGSEA. Trimming took off 3 bases at V and 5 bases at J, with 19 bases between the two ends.

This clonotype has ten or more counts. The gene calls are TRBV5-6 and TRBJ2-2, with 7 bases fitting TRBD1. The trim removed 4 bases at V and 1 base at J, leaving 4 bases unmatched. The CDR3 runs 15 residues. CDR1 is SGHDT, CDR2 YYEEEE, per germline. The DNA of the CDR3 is TGTGCCAGCAGCCTGAGGACAGGGAACACCGGGGAGCTGTTTTTT. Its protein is CASSLRTGNTGELFF.

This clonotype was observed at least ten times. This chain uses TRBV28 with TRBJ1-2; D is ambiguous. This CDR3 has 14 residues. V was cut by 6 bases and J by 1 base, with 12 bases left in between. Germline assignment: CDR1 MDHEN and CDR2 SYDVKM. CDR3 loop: CASSPGSVNYGYTF. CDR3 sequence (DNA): TGTGCCAGCAGCCCAGGATCAGTTAACTATGGCTACACCTTC.

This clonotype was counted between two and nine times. CDR3: CASSLGVGGGNEQFF. In nucleotides, the CDR3 is TGTGCCAGCAGCTTGGGGGTGGGCGGGGGCAATGAGCAGTTCTTC. The chain uses TRBV7-8 and TRBJ2-1, with 7 nucleotides matching TRBD2. Germline V CDR1 and CDR2: SGHVS, FQNEAQ. The CDR3 runs to 15 residues. V dropped 3 bases and J dropped 6; count of bases not matched to a gene: 8.

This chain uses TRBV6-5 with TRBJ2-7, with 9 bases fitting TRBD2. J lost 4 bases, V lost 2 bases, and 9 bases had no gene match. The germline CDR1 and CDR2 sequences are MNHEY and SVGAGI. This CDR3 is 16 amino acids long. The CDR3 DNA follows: TGTGCCAGCAGTTACGGGCTAGCGGGGACATATTACGAGCAGTACTTC. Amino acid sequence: CASSYGLAGTYYEQYF.

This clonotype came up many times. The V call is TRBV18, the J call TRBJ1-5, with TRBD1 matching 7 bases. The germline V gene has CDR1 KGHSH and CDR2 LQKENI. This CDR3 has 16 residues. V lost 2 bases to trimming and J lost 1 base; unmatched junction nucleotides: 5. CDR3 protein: CASSPSRGTSNQPQHF. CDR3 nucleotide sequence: TGTGCCAGCTCACCAAGCAGGGGGACGAGCAATCAGCCCCAGCATTTT.

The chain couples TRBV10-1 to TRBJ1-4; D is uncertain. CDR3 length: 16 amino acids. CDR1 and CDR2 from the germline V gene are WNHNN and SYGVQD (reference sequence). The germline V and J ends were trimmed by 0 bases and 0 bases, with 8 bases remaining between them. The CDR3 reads CASSESKSATNEKLFF. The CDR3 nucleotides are TGCGCCAGCAGTGAGTCTAAGAGTGCAACTAATGAAAAACTGTTTTTT.